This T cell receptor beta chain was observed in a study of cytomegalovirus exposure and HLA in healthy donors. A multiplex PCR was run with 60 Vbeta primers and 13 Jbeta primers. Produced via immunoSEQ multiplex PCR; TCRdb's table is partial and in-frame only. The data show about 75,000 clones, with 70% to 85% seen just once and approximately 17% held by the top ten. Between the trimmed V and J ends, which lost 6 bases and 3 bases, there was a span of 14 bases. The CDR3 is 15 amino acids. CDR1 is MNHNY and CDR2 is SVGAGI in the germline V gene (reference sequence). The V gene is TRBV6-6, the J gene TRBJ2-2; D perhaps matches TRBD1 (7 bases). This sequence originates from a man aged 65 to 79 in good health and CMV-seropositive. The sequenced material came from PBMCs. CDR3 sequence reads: CASRNRGGDTGELFF. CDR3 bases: TGTGCCAGCAGGAACAGGGGCGGGGACACCGGGGAGCTGTTTTTT.